There are many counts of the clone carrying this T cell receptor (beta chain). This sample is part of a study of molecular identifiers for immune sequencing clone quantification. One entry per CDR3 protein results from TCRdb running MiXCR on the PCR reads. The sample has about 40,000 distinct CDR3 sequences, more than 20% seen once. This sequence was found in a human donor in good health. Some libraries in this study had Jurkat cell RNA spiked in. The sequencing input was naive CD8+ T cells from blood, with Jurkat cell RNA spiked in. The subset denotes: FACS-sorted CD8+CD4-CCR7+CD45RA+ naive T cells.

CDR3 protein: CASSERVEWGVYSPLHF. The CDR3 DNA reads TGTGCCAGCAGTGAGCGGGTGGAATGGGGTGTGTATTCACCCCTCCACTTT. The V gene is TRBV2, the J gene TRBJ1-6; D is unclear. CDR1 is SNHLY and CDR2 is FYNNEI in the germline V gene. V shed 3 bases and J shed 8 bases, with 20 bases lying between them. The CDR3 contains 17 residues.